The T cell receptor beta chain described here comes from a study of monozygotic twins with inflammatory bowel disease. Regarding the study as a whole: Whereas healthy co-twins had higher TCRbeta diversity (inverse Simpson), IBD patients had lower diversity. In these data, no single strong IBD-associated signal or clonotype received support.

UMIs incorporating a 6-nucleotide sample barcode were appended by means of template switching. TCRdb re-called the 5' RACE reads and shows each CDR3 protein once, DNA omitted. This sample's table has 160,000 or so distinct CDR3 sequences. A word on this clonotype: The target antigen is unknown.

One blood sample of about 2.5 ml was taken from each donor. This CDR3 has 13 residues. Germline lookup yields CDR1 DFQATT and CDR2 SNEGSKA (reference sequence). Sequenced input: blood. The receptor was derived from a human donor with ulcerative colitis or Crohn's disease, or a healthy co-twin of an affected twin (not recorded which). V gene TRBV20-1 combines with J gene TRBJ1-1; the D call of TRBD1 rests on TCRdb alone, since no DNA is present to check it. CDR3 sequence reads: CSAREQGNTEAFF.